This T cell receptor (beta chain) was sequenced during a study of chemoradiotherapy in HPV16-positive cancers (dated by TCRdb to between 2021 and 2023). Regarding the research as a whole: Candidate HPV-specific T-cell clones and common TCR motifs were defined by functional T-cell assays performed on cells from two HPV16-positive patients. The study set out to ask whether T-cell immunity against the HPV oncoproteins E6 and E7 changes over the course of chemoradiotherapy and whether that immunity affects survival. Next, the candidate HPV-specific TCRs and motifs were followed in TCR repertoires from approximately 82 patients with HPV-related cancers.

Regarding this clone: Its antigen specificity is not known. Per-base qualities were not stored, and no clone one base away is much larger.

Libraries were constructed by the immunoSEQ multiplex PCR assay. In its TCRdb copy, this immuneACCESS table keeps in-frame sequences only and misses some clones. Where compared with another copy, unresolved V genes explain less than half of these, and the others have no known cause. The sample includes about 7,000 clones, with 75% to 80% observed a single time. The ten largest clonotypes hold about 3.9% of the sample. Repertoires were sampled repeatedly over the course of chemoradiotherapy, so clonal expansion could be followed in the tumor microenvironment. What the authors observed across the whole study: The survival association was reported for HPV16-positive patients, and the functional definition of HPV-specific T cells was derived from only a couple of HPV16-positive patients. Expansion of candidate HPV-specific clones and E7-related TCR motifs was observed in the tumor microenvironment during treatment, whereas no such expansion was observed for non-HPV-specific T cells. Improved recurrence-free survival in HPV16-positive patients was associated with expansion of HPV-responsive T cells during chemoradiotherapy.

This TCR came from a human donor with HPV-associated anogenital cancer. Sample acquisition took place from a patient who underwent chemoradiotherapy.

The DNA sequence follows: TGTGCCAGCAGCTTGTACCAGAGCTACACCTTC. Its product reads: CASSLYQSYTF. This chain joins TRBV5-4 to TRBJ1-2; the D gene identity is not certain. Based on the germline V gene (reference sequence), the CDR1 and CDR2 sequences are SGHNT and YYREEE. V is clipped by 1 base and J by 9 bases, and the sequence between their germline boundaries is 7 bases long. The CDR3 numbers 11 residues from cysteine through phenylalanine. Only CDR3 DNA is held: 33 bases, read in frame from base 1.